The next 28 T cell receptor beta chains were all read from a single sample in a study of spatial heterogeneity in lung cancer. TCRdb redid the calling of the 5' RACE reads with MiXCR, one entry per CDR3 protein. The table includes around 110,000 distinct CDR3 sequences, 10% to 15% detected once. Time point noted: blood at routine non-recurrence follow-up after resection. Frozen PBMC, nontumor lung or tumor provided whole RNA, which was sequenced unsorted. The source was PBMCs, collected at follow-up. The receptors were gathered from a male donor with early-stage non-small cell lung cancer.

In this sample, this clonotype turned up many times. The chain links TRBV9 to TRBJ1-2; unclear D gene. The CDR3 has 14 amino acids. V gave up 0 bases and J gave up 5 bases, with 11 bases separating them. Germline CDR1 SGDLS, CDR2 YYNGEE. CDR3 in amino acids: CASSVDGGKYGYTF. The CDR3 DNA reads TGTGCCAGCAGCGTAGATGGCGGAAAGTATGGCTACACCTTC. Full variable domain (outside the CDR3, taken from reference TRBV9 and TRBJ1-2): DSGVTQTPKHLITATGQRVTLRCSPRSGDLSVYWYQQSLDQGLQFLIQYYNGEERAKGNILERFSAQQFPDLHSELNLSSLELGDSALYFCASSVDGGKYGYTFGSGTRLTVV.

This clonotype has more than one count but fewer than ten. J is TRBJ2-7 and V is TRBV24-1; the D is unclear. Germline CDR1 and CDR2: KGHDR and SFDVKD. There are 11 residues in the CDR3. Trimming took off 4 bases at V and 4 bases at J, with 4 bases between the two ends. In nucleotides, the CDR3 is TGTGCCACCAGTGACGAGTACGAGCAGTACTTC. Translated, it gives CATSDEYEQYF.

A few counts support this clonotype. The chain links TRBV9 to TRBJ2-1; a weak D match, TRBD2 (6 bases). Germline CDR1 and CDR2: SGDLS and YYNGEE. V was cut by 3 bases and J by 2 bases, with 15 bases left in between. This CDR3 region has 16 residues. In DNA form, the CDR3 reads TGTGCCAGCAGCGGAGGCGGGGCCCTTCCCTACAATGAGCAGTTCTTC. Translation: CASSGGGALPYNEQFF.

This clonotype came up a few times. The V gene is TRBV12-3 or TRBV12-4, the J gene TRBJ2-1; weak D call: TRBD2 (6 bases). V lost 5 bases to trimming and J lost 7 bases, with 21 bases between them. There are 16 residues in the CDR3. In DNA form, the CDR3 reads TGTGCCAGCAGTCTCACGGGACTCCTTAAGGGGAATGAGCAGTTCTTC. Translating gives CASSLTGLLKGNEQFF.

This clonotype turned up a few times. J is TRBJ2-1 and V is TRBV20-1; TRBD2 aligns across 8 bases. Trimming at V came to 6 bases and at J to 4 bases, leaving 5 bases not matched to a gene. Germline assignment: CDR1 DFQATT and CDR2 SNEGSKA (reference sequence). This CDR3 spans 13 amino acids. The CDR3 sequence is CSAIRGGYNEQFF. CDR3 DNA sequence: TGCAGTGCAATTCGGGGGGGTTACAATGAGCAGTTCTTC.

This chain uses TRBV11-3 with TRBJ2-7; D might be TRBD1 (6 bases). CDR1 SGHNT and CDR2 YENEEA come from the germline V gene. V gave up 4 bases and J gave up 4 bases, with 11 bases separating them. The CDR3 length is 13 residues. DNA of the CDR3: TGTGCCAGCAGCTATAGCAGGGGATACGAGCAGTACTTC. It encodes CASSYSRGYEQYF.

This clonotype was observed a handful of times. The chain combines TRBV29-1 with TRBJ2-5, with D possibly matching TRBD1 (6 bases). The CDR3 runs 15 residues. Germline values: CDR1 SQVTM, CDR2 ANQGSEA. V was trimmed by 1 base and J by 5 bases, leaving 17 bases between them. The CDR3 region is CSVEVHLRGMETQYF. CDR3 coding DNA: TGCAGCGTTGAAGTACATCTCAGGGGTATGGAGACCCAGTACTTC.

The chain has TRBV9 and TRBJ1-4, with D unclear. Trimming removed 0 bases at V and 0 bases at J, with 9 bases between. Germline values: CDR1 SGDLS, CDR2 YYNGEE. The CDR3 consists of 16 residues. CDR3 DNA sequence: TGTGCCAGCAGCGTAGCGCCCGTCGCAACTAATGAAAAACTGTTTTTT. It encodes CASSVAPVATNEKLFF.

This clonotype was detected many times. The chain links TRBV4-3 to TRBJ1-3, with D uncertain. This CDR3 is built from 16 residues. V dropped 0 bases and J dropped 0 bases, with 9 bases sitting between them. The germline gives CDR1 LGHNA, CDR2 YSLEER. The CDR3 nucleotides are TGCGCCAGCAGCCAAGATCTCACCTCCTCTGGAAACACCATATATTTT. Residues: CASSQDLTSSGNTIYF.

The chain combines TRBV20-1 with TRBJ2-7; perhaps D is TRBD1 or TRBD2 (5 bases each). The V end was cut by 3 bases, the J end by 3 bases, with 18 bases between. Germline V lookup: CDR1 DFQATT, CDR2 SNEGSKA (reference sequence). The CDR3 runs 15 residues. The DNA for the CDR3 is TGCAGTGCTAGTGATCTGTTCAGGGACCTCTACGAGCAGTACTTC. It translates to CSASDLFRDLYEQYF.

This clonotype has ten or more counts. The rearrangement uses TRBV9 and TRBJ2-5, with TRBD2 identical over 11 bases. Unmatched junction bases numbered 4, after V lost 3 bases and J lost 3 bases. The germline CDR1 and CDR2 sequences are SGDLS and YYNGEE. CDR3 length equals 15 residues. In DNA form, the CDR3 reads TGTGCCAGCAGCGCAGGGACTAGCGGAAAAGAGACCCAGTACTTC. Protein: CASSAGTSGKETQYF.

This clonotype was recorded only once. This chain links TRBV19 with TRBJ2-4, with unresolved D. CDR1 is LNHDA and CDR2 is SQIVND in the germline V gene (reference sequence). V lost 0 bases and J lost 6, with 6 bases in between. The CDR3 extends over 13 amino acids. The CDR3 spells CASSIDERNIQYF. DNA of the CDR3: TGTGCCAGTAGTATAGATGAGCGAAACATTCAGTACTTC. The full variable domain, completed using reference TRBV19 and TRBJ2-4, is DGGITQSPKYLFRKEGQNVTLSCEQNLNHDAMYWYRQDPGQGLRLIYYSQIVNDFQKGDIAEGYSVSREKKESFPLTVTSAQKNPTAFYLCASSIDERNIQYFGAGTRLSVL.

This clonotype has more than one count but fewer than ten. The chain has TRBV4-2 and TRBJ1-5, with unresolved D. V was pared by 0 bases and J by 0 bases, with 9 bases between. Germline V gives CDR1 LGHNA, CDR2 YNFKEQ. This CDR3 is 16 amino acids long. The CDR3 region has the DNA TGTGCCAGCAGCCAAGATTCGGCGGATAGCAATCAGCCCCAGCATTTT. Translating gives CASSQDSADSNQPQHF.

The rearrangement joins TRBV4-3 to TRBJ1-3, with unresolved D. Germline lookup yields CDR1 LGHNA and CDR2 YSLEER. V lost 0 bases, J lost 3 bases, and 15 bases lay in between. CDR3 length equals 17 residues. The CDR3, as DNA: TGCGCCAGCAGCCAAGACTTATATATAATAGGTGGAAACACCATATATTTT. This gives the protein CASSQDLYIIGGNTIYF.

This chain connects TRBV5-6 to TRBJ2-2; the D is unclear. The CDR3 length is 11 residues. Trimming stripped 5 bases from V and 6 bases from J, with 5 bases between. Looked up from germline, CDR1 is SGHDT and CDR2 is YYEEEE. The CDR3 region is CASSMAGELFF. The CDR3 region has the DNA TGTGCCAGCAGTATGGCCGGGGAGCTGTTTTTT.

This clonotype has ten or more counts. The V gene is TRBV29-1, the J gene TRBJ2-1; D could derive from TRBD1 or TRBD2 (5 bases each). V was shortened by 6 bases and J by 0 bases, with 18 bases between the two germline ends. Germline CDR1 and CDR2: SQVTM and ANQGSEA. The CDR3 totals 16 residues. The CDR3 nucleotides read TGCAGCGTCCTTGGGGCCGGGGAAAGCTCCTACAATGAGCAGTTCTTC. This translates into CSVLGAGESSYNEQFF.

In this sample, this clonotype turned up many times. The CDR3 loop reads CASSQEPGTGETQYF. CDR3 bases: TGCGCCAGCAGCCAAGAGCCCGGCACAGGGGAGACCCAGTACTTC. The chain recombines TRBV4-3 with TRBJ2-5; tentative D call: TRBD1 (6 bases). Germline-derived CDR1 and CDR2 are LGHNA and YSLEER. CDR3 length: 15 amino acids. Trimming shortened V by 0 bases and J by 5 bases, and 13 bases separated the two germline ends.

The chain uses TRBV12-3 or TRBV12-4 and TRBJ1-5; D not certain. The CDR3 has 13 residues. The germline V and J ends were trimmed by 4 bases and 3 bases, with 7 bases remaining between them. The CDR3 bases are TGTGCCAGCAGTTACAGATTCAATCAGCCCCAGCATTTT. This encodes CASSYRFNQPQHF.

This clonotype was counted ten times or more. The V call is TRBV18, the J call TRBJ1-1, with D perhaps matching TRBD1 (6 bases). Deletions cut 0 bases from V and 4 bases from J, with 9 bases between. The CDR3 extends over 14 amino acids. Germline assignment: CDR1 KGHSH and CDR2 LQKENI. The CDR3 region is CASSPPGQVTEAFF. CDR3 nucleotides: TGTGCCAGCTCACCACCGGGACAAGTCACTGAAGCTTTCTTT. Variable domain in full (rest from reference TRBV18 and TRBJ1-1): NAGVMQNPRHLVRRRGQEARLRCSPMKGHSHVYWYRQLPEEGLKFMVYLQKENIIDESGMPKERFSAEFPKEGPSILRIQQVVRGDSAAYFCASSPPGQVTEAFFGQGTRLTVV.

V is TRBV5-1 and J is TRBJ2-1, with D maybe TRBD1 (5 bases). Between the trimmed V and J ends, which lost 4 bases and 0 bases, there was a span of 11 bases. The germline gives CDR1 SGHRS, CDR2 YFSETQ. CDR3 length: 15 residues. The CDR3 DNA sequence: TGCGCCAGCAGCATGACAGTTCTCTCCTACAATGAGCAGTTCTTC. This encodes CASSMTVLSYNEQFF.

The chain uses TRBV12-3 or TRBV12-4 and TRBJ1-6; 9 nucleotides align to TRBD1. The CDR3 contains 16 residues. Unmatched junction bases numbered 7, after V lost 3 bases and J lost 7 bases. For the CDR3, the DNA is TGTGCCAGCAGTTTGGTGGGACAGGGTAGGAATTCACCCCTCCACTTT. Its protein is CASSLVGQGRNSPLHF.

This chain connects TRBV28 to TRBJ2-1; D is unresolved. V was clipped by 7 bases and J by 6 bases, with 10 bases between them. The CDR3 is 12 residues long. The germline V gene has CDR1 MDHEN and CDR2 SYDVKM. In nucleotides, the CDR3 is TGTGCCAGCACCTGGGGTAGCAATGAGCAGTTCTTC. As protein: CASTWGSNEQFF.

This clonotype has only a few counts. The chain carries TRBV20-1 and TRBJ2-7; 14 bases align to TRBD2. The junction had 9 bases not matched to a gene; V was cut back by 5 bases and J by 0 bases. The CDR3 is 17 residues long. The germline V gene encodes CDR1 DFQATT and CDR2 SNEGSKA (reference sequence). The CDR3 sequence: CSASPGLAGVNSYEQYF. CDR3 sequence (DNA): TGCAGTGCTTCGCCGGGACTAGCGGGGGTCAACTCCTACGAGCAGTACTTC.

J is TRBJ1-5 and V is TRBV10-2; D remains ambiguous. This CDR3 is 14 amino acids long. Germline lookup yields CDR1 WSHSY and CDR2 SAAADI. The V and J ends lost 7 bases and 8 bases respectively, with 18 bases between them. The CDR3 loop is CASKIAGSREPQHF. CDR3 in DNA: TGCGCCAGCAAAATCGCCGGTAGCAGAGAGCCCCAGCATTTT.

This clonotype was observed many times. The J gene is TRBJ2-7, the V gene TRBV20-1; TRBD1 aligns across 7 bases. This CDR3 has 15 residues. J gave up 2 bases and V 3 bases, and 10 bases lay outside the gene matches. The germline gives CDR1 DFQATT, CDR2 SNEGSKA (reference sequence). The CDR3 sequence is CSASPRQGLAYEQYF. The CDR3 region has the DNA TGCAGTGCTAGTCCCCGACAGGGCCTAGCCTACGAGCAGTACTTC.

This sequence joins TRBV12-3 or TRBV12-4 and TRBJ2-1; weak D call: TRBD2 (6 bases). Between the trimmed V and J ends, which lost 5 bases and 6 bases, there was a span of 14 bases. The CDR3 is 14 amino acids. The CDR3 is CASSKGLSLNEQFF. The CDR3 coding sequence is TGTGCCAGCAGTAAGGGACTTTCACTCAATGAGCAGTTCTTC.

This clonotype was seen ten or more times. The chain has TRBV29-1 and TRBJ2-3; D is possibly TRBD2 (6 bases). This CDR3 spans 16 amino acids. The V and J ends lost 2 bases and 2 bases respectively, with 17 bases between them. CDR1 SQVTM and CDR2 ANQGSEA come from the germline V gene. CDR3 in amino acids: CSVERVGGVLTDTQYF. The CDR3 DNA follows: TGCAGCGTTGAACGAGTAGGAGGGGTCCTCACAGATACGCAGTATTTT.

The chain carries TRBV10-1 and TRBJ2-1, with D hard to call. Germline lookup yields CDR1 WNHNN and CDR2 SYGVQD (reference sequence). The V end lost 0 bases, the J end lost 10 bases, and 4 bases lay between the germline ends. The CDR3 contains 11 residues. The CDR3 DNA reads TGCGCCAGCAGTGAGTCAAGAGAGCAGTTCTTC. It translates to CASSESREQFF.